The 20 T cell receptor beta chains listed next were all sequenced from one sample in a study of beta chain features in type 1 diabetes. Study-level points and caveats: TCRB CDR3s from Type 1 diabetes patients were moderately but significantly shorter in all four CD4+ subsets.

Which antigens these TCRs recognize remains unknown. The entirety of the isolated RNA underwent reverse transcription, so expressed TCRB transcripts were sequenced. Using immunoSEQ multiplex PCR, the repertoire was profiled, and TCRdb retains in-frame clones only, with some absent. Counted here are about 160,000 clones, around 8.4% occurring once; the ten biggest clones make up around 0.5%. Sequencing input: central memory CD4+ T cells from blood. Receptors originate from a woman between 18 and 29 years old with type 1 diabetes.

For this clone: The same CDR3 is also encoded by other DNA sequences in this sample. The chain recombines TRBV20-1 with TRBJ2-7, with D possibly TRBD2 on 5 matching bases. The CDR3 covers 10 residues. V shed 6 bases and J shed 4 bases, with 7 bases lying between them. Germline V gene sequence: CDR1 DFQATT, CDR2 SNEGSKA (reference sequence). The CDR3 sequence: CSAGEYEQYF. As DNA, the CDR3 is TGCAGTGCCGGGGAGTACGAGCAGTACTTC.

This clone was seen just once. V usage is TRBV6-1 and J usage is TRBJ2-7; the D is unclear. V lost 5 bases to trimming and J lost 6 bases, with 8 bases between them. The CDR3 contains 11 residues. The germline V gene has CDR1 MNHNS and CDR2 SASEGT. As DNA, the CDR3 is TGTGCCAGCAGTTTTATCTCCGAGCAGTACTTC. Encoded protein: CASSFISEQYF.

The V gene is TRBV5-6, the J gene TRBJ2-7, with D possibly being TRBD1 (6 bases). There are 15 residues in the CDR3. Trimming removed 0 bases at V and 3 bases at J, with 13 bases between. The germline V gene encodes CDR1 SGHDT and CDR2 YYEEEE. For the CDR3, the DNA is TGTGCCAGCAGCTTGGTCAGGGGCTCGGGCTACGAGCAGTACTTC. It codes for CASSLVRGSGYEQYF.

This clone was recorded a few times. The V gene is TRBV19, the J gene TRBJ1-2; 7 positions agree with TRBD1. Losses at the gene ends were 1 base for V and 2 bases for J; bases not matched to a gene: 1. This CDR3 is built from 14 residues. Germline V gene sequence: CDR1 LNHDA, CDR2 SQIVND (reference sequence). The CDR3 nucleotides are TGTGCCAGTAGTATAGTGGGACAGAACTATGGCTACACCTTC. Protein sequence: CASSIVGQNYGYTF.

This clone has a handful of counts. The chain is built from TRBV7-2 and TRBJ1-2, with D tentatively TRBD1 (6 bases). The CDR3 extends over 13 amino acids. CDR1 and CDR2 (germline): SGHTA, FQGNSA. V was shortened by 0 bases and J by 6 bases, with 8 bases between the two germline ends. The DNA for the CDR3 is TGTGCCAGCAGCTTAGCGTACAGGGATGGCTACACCTTC. Its protein is CASSLAYRDGYTF.

This clone appeared a few times. The chain uses TRBV2 and TRBJ2-7; tentative D call: TRBD2 (6 bases). V lost 6 bases and J 2 bases, leaving 14 bases between the germline ends. Germline values: CDR1 SNHLY, CDR2 FYNNEI. CDR3 length: 14 amino acids. In DNA form, the CDR3 reads TGTGCCAGCAGCCCAGGGACTTTCCCCTACGAGCAGTACTTC. This translates into CASSPGTFPYEQYF.

This clone has more than one count but fewer than ten. The chain joins TRBV25-1 to TRBJ1-1, with 7 bases fitting TRBD1. The CDR3 has 13 amino acids. The germline V gene has CDR1 MGHDK and CDR2 SYGVNS. Losses at the gene ends were 8 bases for V and 5 bases for J; bases not matched to a gene: 8. CDR3 sequence reads: CASARDRTTEAFF. As DNA, the CDR3 is TGTGCCAGCGCCCGGGACAGAACAACTGAAGCTTTCTTT.

This clone has more than one count but fewer than ten. The chain links TRBV9 to TRBJ1-4; 8 bases line up with TRBD1. The CDR3 covers 16 residues. V trimming: 4 bases; J trimming: 3 bases; junction bases outside the gene matches: 8. Per the germline V gene, CDR1 is SGDLS and CDR2 is YYNGEE. CDR3 DNA: TGTGCCAGCAGCCCACAGGGGGGGAGGGCTAATGAAAAACTGTTTTTT. Its protein is CASSPQGGRANEKLFF.

The chain links TRBV7-3 to TRBJ2-7, with D tentatively TRBD2 (6 bases). Trimming took 2 bases from V and 2 from J, leaving 13 bases between them. The length of the CDR3 is 15 residues. Germline assignment: CDR1 SGHTA and CDR2 FQGTGA. CDR3 nucleotides: TGTGCCAGCAGCTTAGGAGGGGATAGGGCCTACGAGCAGTACTTC. It translates to CASSLGGDRAYEQYF.

This chain joins TRBV5-1 and TRBJ1-4; unclear D gene. V dropped 0 bases and J dropped 4 bases, with 10 bases sitting between them. CDR1 is SGHRS, CDR2 YFSETQ, per germline. This CDR3 spans 15 amino acids. The CDR3 here is CASSLAPDNNEKLFF. The CDR3 DNA reads as TGCGCCAGCAGCTTGGCTCCAGATAATAATGAAAAACTGTTTTTT.

The chain couples TRBV25-1 to TRBJ2-5, with unresolved D. The V gene's germline CDR1 is MGHDK and CDR2 SYGVNS. CDR3 size: 13 residues. Trimming shortened V by 2 bases and J by 5 bases, and 9 bases separated the two germline ends. The CDR3 DNA sequence: TGTGCCAGCAGTGAACTATCCGAGGAGACCCAGTACTTC. This gives the protein CASSELSEETQYF.

This chain joins TRBV4-3 and TRBJ1-5; D is possibly TRBD1 (5 bases). V gave up 0 bases and J gave up 2 bases, with 8 bases separating them. The CDR3 covers 15 residues. Germline assignment: CDR1 LGHNA and CDR2 YSLEER. This chain's CDR3 is CASSQESGGNQPQHF. The CDR3 DNA follows: TGCGCCAGCAGCCAAGAATCGGGGGGCAATCAGCCCCAGCATTTT.

This clone was detected a few times. CDR3 coding DNA: TGTGCCAGCAGCCCGGGACAGGGGTTGGGTGGCTACACCTTC. It yields the protein CASSPGQGLGGYTF. This chain links TRBV7-2 with TRBJ1-2; 10 nucleotides match TRBD1. The CDR3 totals 14 residues. The germline V gene encodes CDR1 SGHTA and CDR2 FQGNSA. Trimming at V came to 5 bases and at J to 7 bases, leaving 7 bases not matched to a gene.

Comments on this clone: In the same sample, other DNA sequences code for this CDR3. The chain recombines TRBV2 with TRBJ1-5; 7 bases are shared with TRBD1. This CDR3 comprises 13 residues. Germline-derived CDR1 and CDR2 are SNHLY and FYNNEI. V lost 6 bases to trimming and J lost 6 bases; unmatched junction nucleotides: 5. CDR3 amino acids: CASRTGLVQPQHF. The CDR3, as DNA: TGTGCCAGCAGGACAGGGTTAGTTCAGCCCCAGCATTTT.

This rearrangement joins TRBV5-1 to TRBJ1-4; D uncertain. CDR1 and CDR2 from the germline V gene are SGHRS and YFSETQ. Trimming pared 0 bases from V and 12 bases from J, leaving 12 bases between. The length of the CDR3 is 13 residues. The CDR3: CASSLGEGMELFF. CDR3 bases: TGCGCCAGCAGCTTGGGAGAGGGAATGGAACTGTTTTTT.

The chain couples TRBV7-3 to TRBJ2-1, with unresolved D. CDR1 is SGHTA, CDR2 FQGTGA, per germline. Trimming shortened V by 1 base and J by 5 bases, and 9 bases separated the two germline ends. There are 14 residues in the CDR3. The CDR3 region is CASSLRPVNNEQFF. In nucleotides, the CDR3 is TGTGCCAGCAGCTTAAGGCCAGTAAACAATGAGCAGTTCTTC.

J is TRBJ2-5 and V is TRBV7-8, with a possible D match to TRBD1 (5 bases). The length of the CDR3 is 13 residues. CDR1 and CDR2 (germline): SGHVS, FQNEAQ. V lost 7 bases and J 1 base, leaving 10 bases between the germline ends. The CDR3 DNA reads as TGTGCCAGCATCAGAGACAGCCAAGAGACCCAGTACTTC. The encoded protein is CASIRDSQETQYF.

This clone was picked up a small number of times. CDR3 protein: CASSPLGASTDTQYF. CDR3 sequence (DNA): TGCGCCAGCAGCCCTCTGGGGGCCAGCACAGATACGCAGTATTTT. The chain combines TRBV4-3 with TRBJ2-3, with a weak D call TRBD1 (6 bases). The CDR3 is made up of 15 amino acids. V lost 4 bases to trimming and J lost 0 bases, with 11 bases between them. The germline gives CDR1 LGHNA, CDR2 YSLEER.

V gene TRBV27 combines with J gene TRBJ2-1, with D perhaps TRBD2 (6 bases). Germline values: CDR1 MNHEY, CDR2 SMNVEV (reference sequence). This CDR3 has 15 amino acids. Between the trimmed V and J ends, which lost 5 bases and 4 bases, there was a span of 15 bases. CDR3 DNA: TGTGCCAGCAGTGGAGGGAAAAGGGGATACAATGAGCAGTTCTTC. This translates into CASSGGKRGYNEQFF.

The V call is TRBV5-6, the J call TRBJ1-2, with TRBD1 matching over 12 bases. V lost 4 bases, J lost 2 bases, and 3 bases stayed unmatched. The CDR3 is 15 residues long. Germline CDR1 and CDR2: SGHDT and YYEEEE. The DNA for the CDR3 is TGTGCCAGCAGCGGGACAGGGGGCGCAAACTATGGCTACACCTTC. Its translation is CASSGTGGANYGYTF.